This record concerns one T cell receptor beta chain sequence. This CDR3 region has 12 residues. CDR1 MGHDK and CDR2 SYGVNS come from the germline V gene. V dropped 8 bases and J dropped 2 bases, with 9 bases sitting between them. The source of the sample is a study of cytomegalovirus exposure and HLA in healthy donors. Sequencing was performed with immunoSEQ multiplex PCR; in TCRdb, only in-frame clones are kept and a portion is missing. The sample contains 90,000 to 100,000 clones, around 88% of which appear only once. This TCR was recovered from a woman under 40 in good health and CMV-seronegative. The chain couples TRBV25-1 to TRBJ1-2, with D hard to call. Sequencing used PBMCs. CDR3 sequence: CASVGSNYGYTF. The CDR3 nucleotides are TGTGCCAGCGTGGGCAGCAACTATGGCTACACCTTC.